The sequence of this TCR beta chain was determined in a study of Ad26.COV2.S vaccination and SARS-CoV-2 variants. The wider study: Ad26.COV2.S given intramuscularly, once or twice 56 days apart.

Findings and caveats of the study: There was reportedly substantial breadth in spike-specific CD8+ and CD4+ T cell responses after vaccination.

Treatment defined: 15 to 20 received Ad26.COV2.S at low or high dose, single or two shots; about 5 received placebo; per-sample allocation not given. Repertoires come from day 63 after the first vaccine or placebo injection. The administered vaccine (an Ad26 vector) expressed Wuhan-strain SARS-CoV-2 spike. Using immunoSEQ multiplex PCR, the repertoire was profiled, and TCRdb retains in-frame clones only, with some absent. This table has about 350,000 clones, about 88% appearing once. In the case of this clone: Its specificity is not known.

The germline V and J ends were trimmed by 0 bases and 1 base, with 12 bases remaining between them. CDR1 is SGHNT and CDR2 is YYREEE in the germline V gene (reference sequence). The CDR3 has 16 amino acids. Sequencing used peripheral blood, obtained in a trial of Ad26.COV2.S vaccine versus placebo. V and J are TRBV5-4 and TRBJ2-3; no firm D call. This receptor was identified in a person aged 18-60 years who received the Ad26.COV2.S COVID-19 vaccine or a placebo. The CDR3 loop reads CASSLEEALGTDTQYF. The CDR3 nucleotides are TGTGCCAGCAGCTTGGAAGAGGCTCTTGGCACAGATACGCAGTATTTT.